Below are 4 T cell receptor beta chains sequenced from a single sample in a study of T cells after yellow fever vaccination. TCRdb used MiXCR to reprocess the 5' RACE reads, holding one entry per CDR3 protein. The sample lists about 360,000 distinct CDR3 sequences, 6.2% occurring once. The sample in question was PBMCs, obtained 5 days after the yellow fever booster vaccination. The origin of the receptors is a man aged 25 to 45 who received the YFV17D yellow fever vaccine.

Many counts were recorded for this clonotype. This sequence joins TRBV9 and TRBJ1-2; D perhaps matches TRBD1 (5 bases). This CDR3 comprises 13 residues. Germline CDR1 reads SGDLS; CDR2 reads YYNGEE. The ends were cut back, 3 bases at V and 6 bases at J, with 12 bases in the middle. In nucleotides, the CDR3 is TGTGCCAGCAGCGCCCGGACGGACAATGGCTACACCTTC. Its translation: CASSARTDNGYTF. The full variable domain, with the rest looked up from reference TRBV9 and TRBJ1-2, is DSGVTQTPKHLITATGQRVTLRCSPRSGDLSVYWYQQSLDQGLQFLIQYYNGEERAKGNILERFSAQQFPDLHSELNLSSLELGDSALYFCASSARTDNGYTFGSGTRLTVV.

A few counts support this clonotype. The chain uses TRBV6-5 and TRBJ2-1; 9 bases fit TRBD1. The CDR3 is 16 residues long. The V gene's germline CDR1 is MNHEY and CDR2 SVGAGI. J lost 7 bases, V lost 0 bases, and 7 bases had no gene match. The CDR3 sequence: CASSYSGQGLGNEQFF. As DNA, the CDR3 is TGTGCCAGCAGTTACTCCGGACAGGGGTTGGGGAATGAGCAGTTCTTC.

Ten or more counts support this clonotype. The chain joins TRBV28 to TRBJ2-2, with TRBD1 matching 8 bases. J lost 4 bases, V lost 7 bases, and 5 bases had no gene match. Per the germline V gene, CDR1 is MDHEN and CDR2 is SYDVKM. The CDR3 has 14 residues. The DNA of the CDR3 is TGTGCCAGCAATGGACAGGGATCCACCGGGGAGCTGTTTTTT. This sequence encodes CASNGQGSTGELFF.

The chain carries TRBV30 and TRBJ1-4, with no clear D. CDR3 length: 13 amino acids. V lost 3 bases and J 8 bases, leaving 13 bases between the germline ends. Per germline, CDR1 GTSNPN and CDR2 SVGIG (reference sequence). The CDR3 DNA is TGTGCCTGGAGAGTCGCCTTTCGCGAAAAACTGTTTTTT. The encoded protein is CAWRVAFREKLFF.